These T cell receptor beta chains were read from a single sample in a study of cytomegalovirus exposure and HLA in healthy donors. Here immunoSEQ multiplex PCR was the method, and the copy in TCRdb shows in-frame clones only, minus some. The sample includes 200,000 or so clones, 76% of them seen just once. Sequencing was carried out using PBMCs. The receptors here all came from a man between 18 and 35 years old in good health and CMV-seronegative. Both conserved end residues are part of each CDR3. Fields, in order: D gene, V gene, clone size, J gene, CDR3 DNA, CDR3 protein. The D gene is left open where the match is weak. Clone size is not always given. Where it is, it says once, few, many or a class for expanded clones.

>TRBD2|TRBV7-9|once|TRBJ2-2
TGTGCCAGCAGCTTGGGCCTACTAGCGGCTCGGGGCACCGGGGAGCTGTTTTTT
CASSLGLLAARGTGELFF
>TRBD2|TRBV7-9|NA|TRBJ2-1
TGTGCCAGCAGCTTAGTGCGGGAGTCACCCGAGCAGTTCTTC
CASSLVRESPEQFF
>NA|TRBV6-1|NA|TRBJ1-2
TGTGCCAGCACCCTGCGGGGGAGTAATGGCTACACCTTC
CASTLRGSNGYTF
>NA|TRBV7-9|NA|TRBJ1-1
TGTGCCAGCAGCTCCTCCGAGGGTAGCAACACTGAAGCTTTCTTT
CASSSSEGSNTEAFF
>NA|TRBV28|once|TRBJ1-6
TGTGCCAGCAGTTTATGGGGAGCCTATAATTCACCCCTCCACTTT
CASSLWGAYNSPLHF
>NA|TRBV5-1|few|TRBJ1-4
TGCGCCAGCAGCCTTCACTTATCAGGGGCAACTAATGAAAAACTGTTTTTT
CASSLHLSGATNEKLFF
>TRBD1|TRBV10-1|NA|TRBJ2-7
TGCGCCAGTTCAGGGGGCTACCACGAGCAGTACTTC
CASSGGYHEQYF
>NA|TRBV28|NA|TRBJ1-2
TGTGCCGCTTCCCAGGTTATCCTTTATGGCTACACCTTC
CAASQVILYGYTF
>NA|TRBV9|few|TRBJ1-3
TGTGCCAGCAGCGTGCAGGGTACTGGAAACACCATATATTTT
CASSVQGTGNTIYF
>TRBD2|TRBV18|NA|TRBJ2-7
TGTGCCAGCTCATTACTTCTAGCGGGAGGGAACGAGCAGTACTTC
CASSLLLAGGNEQYF
>TRBD2|TRBV6-5|NA|TRBJ2-7
TGTGCCAGCAGCTCCCCTAGCGGGGCCTCCTACGAGCAGTACTTC
CASSSPSGASYEQYF
>TRBD2|TRBV28|NA|TRBJ2-3
TGTGCCAGCGACGGGGCTAGCGGGGGGAACACAGATACGCAGTATTTT
CASDGASGGNTDTQYF
>TRBD1|TRBV29-1|NA|TRBJ1-1
TGCAGCGTTGATCCGGGACAGGGGAACACTGAAGCTTTCTTT
CSVDPGQGNTEAFF
>NA|TRBV27|few|TRBJ2-1
TGTGCCAGCAGTTTAAGTCCTAGGCCCTCCTACAATGAGCAGTTCTTC
CASSLSPRPSYNEQFF
>NA|TRBV5-1|NA|TRBJ1-2
TGCGCCAGCAGCCCACCGGGGGACTATGGCTACACCTTC
CASSPPGDYGYTF
>NA|TRBV7-9|NA|TRBJ1-2
TGTGCCAGCAGCTTAGTTATAGCGCTCTCTTACGGCTACACCTTC
CASSLVIALSYGYTF